Presented here are 26 T cell receptor beta chains from one specimen sequenced in a study of CD39 and CD103 CD8 tumor-infiltrating T cells (dated by TCRdb to about 2018). Library construction relied on the immunoSEQ multiplex PCR assay. In its TCRdb copy, this immuneACCESS table keeps in-frame sequences only and misses some clones. Where compared with another copy, unresolved V genes explain less than half of these, and the others have no known cause. The sample table lists 7,000 to 8,500 clones, around 66% of them with a count of one. The ten largest clones take up about three fifths of the sample. Sample: CD8+ T cells sorted from blood. The sample's cell subset or site, from its label and the paper: total memory CD8 T cells (CD45RA-CCR7+/-) from blood or uninvolved lymph node. The source of these receptors is a human donor with head and neck squamous cell carcinoma.

This clone has more than one count but fewer than ten. The chain combines TRBV6-5 with TRBJ2-2; 7 bases are a match to TRBD1. CDR3 size: 15 residues. The junction had 6 bases not matched to a gene; V was cut back by 5 bases and J by 3 bases. The germline gives CDR1 MNHEY, CDR2 SVGAGI. CDR3 bases: TGTGCCAGCAGTCTGACCGGGACAGACACCGGGGAGCTGTTTTTT. Translating it yields CASSLTGTDTGELFF.

This clone occurred a few times. The V call is TRBV18, the J call TRBJ2-7, with D perhaps TRBD1 (6 bases). CDR1 is KGHSH, CDR2 LQKENI, per germline. Trimming cost V 3 bases and J 3 bases, with 24 bases left between them. The CDR3 covers 18 residues. CDR3 sequence: CASSPQPGEQSEGYEQYF. CDR3 bases: TGTGCCAGCTCACCCCAGCCAGGGGAACAGAGTGAGGGCTACGAGCAGTACTTC.

This rearrangement joins TRBV28 to TRBJ2-5; a possible D gene is TRBD2 (6 bases). The CDR3 is 16 residues long. The germline V gene has CDR1 MDHEN and CDR2 SYDVKM. Trimming shortened V by 5 bases and J by 5 bases, and 21 bases separated the two germline ends. The CDR3 loop is CASSAGTLPLFETQYF. The CDR3 DNA reads as TGTGCCAGCAGTGCCGGGACTCTTCCCCTTTTTGAGACCCAGTACTTC.

In this sample, this clone turned up a few times. The chain combines TRBV13 with TRBJ1-1, with D unresolved. V shed 5 bases and J shed 0 bases, with 1 base lying between them. The CDR3 extends over 11 amino acids. The germline V gene has CDR1 PRHDT and CDR2 FYEKMQ (reference sequence). This CDR3 is CASSVNTEAFF. Written as DNA, the CDR3 is TGTGCCAGCAGCGTGAACACTGAAGCTTTCTTT.

The chain has TRBV7-9 and TRBJ2-5; the match to TRBD2 covers 9 bases. Trimming cost V 2 bases and J 5 bases; bases outside gene matches: 9. This CDR3 region has 16 residues. Germline V gene data show CDR1 as SEHNR and CDR2 as FQNEAQ (reference sequence). CDR3 sequence (DNA): TGTGCCAGCAGCTTAAGCTTAGCGGGAGAGGGGGAGACCCAGTACTTC. It encodes CASSLSLAGEGETQYF.

The CDR3 coding sequence is TGTGCCAGCAGTGAATCTCCTATGGGGAAAACGAACACCGGGGAGCTGTTTTTT. Its protein product is CASSESPMGKTNTGELFF. The chain couples TRBV25-1 to TRBJ2-2; D gene uncertain. The CDR3 contains 18 residues. The V end was cut by 1 base, the J end by 0 bases, with 15 bases between. Germline CDR1 and CDR2: MGHDK and SYGVNS.

The chain employs TRBV9 and TRBJ2-7, with TRBD2 matching 10 bases. There are 15 residues in the CDR3. Germline loops: CDR1 SGDLS, CDR2 YYNGEE. The ends lost 5 bases at V and 3 bases at J; junction bases unmatched: 8. CDR3 bases: TGTGCCAGCAGTCCCCGACTAGCGGGTATCTACGAGCAGTACTTC. Its translation is CASSPRLAGIYEQYF.

The CDR3 region has the DNA TGCGCCAGCAGCCCCTCCGGGACAGGCGAAACCTACGAGCAGTACTTC. Its protein product is CASSPSGTGETYEQYF. The chain employs TRBV4-3 and TRBJ2-7; 8 nucleotides agree with TRBD1. The germline CDR1 and CDR2 sequences are LGHNA and YSLEER. CDR3 length: 16 residues. J was trimmed by 2 bases and V by 4 bases; bases with no gene match: 10.

This chain uses TRBV4-3 with TRBJ2-5, with 10 nucleotides matching TRBD2. This CDR3 region has 16 residues. V was pared by 0 bases and J by 4 bases, with 5 bases of the junction left unmatched. The germline V gene has CDR1 LGHNA and CDR2 YSLEER. The CDR3 region has the DNA TGCGCCAGCAGCCAAGATAGGTGGACTAGCGGAGAGACCCAGTACTTC. Protein sequence: CASSQDRWTSGETQYF.

This clone was seen only a few times. The chain couples TRBV27 to TRBJ1-1, with D possibly being TRBD1 (6 bases). Trimming shortened V by 6 bases and J by 1 base, and 15 bases separated the two germline ends. The CDR3 totals 15 residues. Per germline, CDR1 MNHEY and CDR2 SMNVEV (reference sequence). In nucleotides, the CDR3 is TGTGCCAGCAGACTTGGGACAATAGCGAACACTGAAGCTTTCTTT. Amino acids: CASRLGTIANTEAFF.

This rearrangement joins TRBV13 to TRBJ2-1; TRBD2 aligns across 13 bases. The V gene end was trimmed by 4 bases and the J gene end by 10 bases; junction bases not matched to a gene: 7. The CDR3 is 15 amino acids. CDR1 PRHDT and CDR2 FYEKMQ come from the germline V gene (reference sequence). CDR3 residues: CASSSGTSGVMEQFF. The CDR3 region has the DNA TGTGCCAGCAGCTCCGGGACTAGCGGGGTCATGGAGCAGTTCTTC.

The CDR3 sequence: CASSQEEWTDTQYF. DNA of the CDR3: TGCGCCAGCAGCCAAGAGGAGTGGACAGATACGCAGTATTTT. The chain uses TRBV4-3 and TRBJ2-3; D is ambiguous. This CDR3 is 14 amino acids long. Trimming took off 0 bases at V and 3 bases at J, with 7 bases between the two ends. The V gene's germline CDR1 is LGHNA and CDR2 YSLEER.

The chain employs TRBV18 and TRBJ2-7; perhaps D is TRBD1 or TRBD2 (5 bases each). The ends were cut back, 1 base at V and 0 bases at J, with 13 bases in the middle. Germline CDR1 reads KGHSH; CDR2 reads LQKENI. This CDR3 is 16 amino acids long. The CDR3 nucleotides read TGTGCCAGCTCACCACAAAGTTATGGGGGCTCCTACGAGCAGTACTTC. Its translation: CASSPQSYGGSYEQYF.

V is TRBV29-1 and J is TRBJ1-1; D remains ambiguous. Looked up from germline, CDR1 is SQVTM and CDR2 is ANQGSEA. V was pared by 6 bases and J by 0 bases, with 17 bases between. This CDR3 is built from 15 residues. CDR3 coding DNA: TGCAGCGTCCCCGCCGGGGTCAGTTTGAACACTGAAGCTTTCTTT. This sequence encodes CSVPAGVSLNTEAFF.

The V call is TRBV19, the J call TRBJ1-2, with D tentatively TRBD1 (6 bases). The CDR3 loop spans 16 amino acids. Trimming removed 2 bases from V and 7 bases from J, with 20 bases in between. Germline V gene lookup returns CDR1 LNHDA and CDR2 SQIVND (reference sequence). The CDR3 region has the DNA TGTGCCAGTAGTATACGGAACGATGGGGGGCCGCTTGGCTACACCTTC. Protein: CASSIRNDGGPLGYTF. Using reference TRBV19 and TRBJ1-2 for the parts outside the CDR3, the full variable domain is DGGITQSPKYLFRKEGQNVTLSCEQNLNHDAMYWYRQDPGQGLRLIYYSQIVNDFQKGDIAEGYSVSREKKESFPLTVTSAQKNPTAFYLCASSIRNDGGPLGYTFGSGTRLTVV.

The CDR3 region is CASSLSVSFREQYF. The CDR3 coding sequence is TGTGCCAGCAGTTTATCAGTTTCGTTCCGCGAGCAGTACTTC. The chain combines TRBV27 with TRBJ2-7; D unclear. CDR3 length: 14 amino acids. V lost 0 bases to trimming and J lost 6 bases, with 12 bases between them. Germline loops: CDR1 MNHEY, CDR2 SMNVEV (reference sequence).

This clone was detected only a few times. One junction end does not reproduce the germline sequence, and a read error may be involved. V usage is TRBV7-7 and J usage is TRBJ2-5; D possibly corresponds to TRBD1 (7 bases). The germline V gene has CDR1 SSHAT and CDR2 FNYEAQ (reference sequence). The CDR3 contains 15 residues. The CDR3 coding sequence is TGTGCTAGCAGCCCAGGGGGGTTCACGGCAGAGACCCAGTACTTC. Encoded protein: CASSPGGFTAETQYF.

This sequence joins TRBV7-2 and TRBJ1-1, with D perhaps matching TRBD1 (6 bases). This CDR3 contains 15 residues. Trimming removed 5 bases from V and 6 bases from J, with 19 bases in between. Germline V lookup: CDR1 SGHTA, CDR2 FQGNSA. The CDR3 sequence: CASSRRGHLEAEAFF. The CDR3 DNA reads as TGTGCCAGCAGCCGCCGGGGACACCTGGAGGCTGAAGCTTTCTTT.

The chain is built from TRBV10-3 and TRBJ1-6, with TRBD1 identical over 9 bases. Germline loops: CDR1 ENHRY, CDR2 SYGVKD. The V segment lost 6 bases and the J segment 6 bases; nucleotides outside the gene matches: 6. The CDR3 extends over 15 amino acids. The CDR3 here is CAISGGTGSNSPLHF. The CDR3 DNA reads TGTGCCATCAGCGGGGGGACAGGGTCTAATTCACCCCTCCACTTT.

V and J are TRBV7-9 and TRBJ1-1, with 9 bases fitting TRBD1. Looked up from germline, CDR1 is SEHNR and CDR2 is FQNEAQ (reference sequence). There are 19 residues in the CDR3. J lost 0 bases, V lost 4 bases, and 15 bases had no gene match. Here the CDR3 DNA reads TGTGCCAGCAGCTGGTCCCGGGACAGGGTCGGCTCCATGAACACTGAAGCTTTCTTT. Its protein product is CASSWSRDRVGSMNTEAFF.

The chain uses TRBV27 and TRBJ1-2; maybe TRBD1 (5 bases). The CDR3 length is 15 residues. Germline CDR1 and CDR2: MNHEY and SMNVEV (reference sequence). Trimming took off 5 bases at V and 6 bases at J, with 19 bases between the two ends. The CDR3 here is CASSPLVGGVNGYTF. CDR3 sequence (DNA): TGTGCCAGCAGTCCCCTCGTTGGGGGGGTAAATGGCTACACCTTC.

The chain couples TRBV4-3 to TRBJ2-7; 8 bases fit TRBD2. The CDR3 is 15 amino acids. With V trimmed by 4 bases and J by 2 bases, 7 bases remained unmatched. Germline CDR1 reads LGHNA; CDR2 reads YSLEER. In nucleotides, the CDR3 is TGCGCCAGCAGCCGGGGGGCCGGGAGGGCCTACGAGCAGTACTTC. It specifies CASSRGAGRAYEQYF.

V is TRBV27 and J is TRBJ2-2; 8 bases fit TRBD2. The CDR3 sequence is 15 residues long. V lost 2 bases and J lost 5; bases outside the gene matches: 4. CDR1 is MNHEY, CDR2 SMNVEV, per germline (reference sequence). DNA of the CDR3: TGTGCCAGCAGTTTACAACTAGCGGTGACCGGGGAGCTGTTTTTT. Translation gives CASSLQLAVTGELFF.

The chain couples TRBV19 to TRBJ2-7; TRBD2 matches 10 bases. Germline CDR1 reads LNHDA; CDR2 reads SQIVND (reference sequence). The V segment lost 7 bases and the J segment 2 bases; nucleotides outside the gene matches: 2. The CDR3 consists of 13 residues. CDR3 amino acids: CASKLAGAYEQYF. CDR3 in DNA: TGTGCCAGTAAGCTAGCGGGAGCCTACGAGCAGTACTTC.

The chain joins TRBV5-4 to TRBJ1-5, with no clear D. CDR1 is SGHNT, CDR2 YYREEE, per germline (reference sequence). This CDR3 spans 13 amino acids. The V end lost 1 base, the J end lost 3 bases, and 5 bases lay between the germline ends. The CDR3 region is CASSLKTNQPQHF. Here the CDR3 DNA reads TGTGCCAGCAGCTTGAAAACCAATCAGCCCCAGCATTTT.

This clone was seen a handful of times. The chain employs TRBV4-3 and TRBJ2-1, with D maybe TRBD2 (5 bases). Per germline, CDR1 LGHNA and CDR2 YSLEER. The CDR3 length is 16 residues. The V end lost 0 bases, the J end lost 8 bases, and 17 bases lay between the germline ends. The CDR3 protein is CASSQDSRTSGDEQFF. CDR3 in DNA: TGCGCCAGCAGCCAAGATAGCAGGACTTCTGGGGATGAGCAGTTCTTC.